Below are 13 T cell receptor beta chains sequenced from a single sample in a study of technical replicates of blood from a few donors. This table comes from immunoSEQ multiplex PCR, and its TCRdb copy is limited to in-frame clones, with some not included. Among tens of thousands of clones, 95% were seen once, and the ten largest hold roughly 0.28%. The source material was T cells isolated from PBMCs. The receptors stem from a human donor in good health.

The chain employs TRBV6-5 and TRBJ1-1, with D uncertain. The germline gives CDR1 MNHEY, CDR2 SVGAGI. Trimming left V 3 bases short and J 0 bases short, with 5 bases between. The CDR3 extends over 13 amino acids. This CDR3 reads CASSYRVNTEAFF. In nucleotides, the CDR3 is TGTGCCAGCAGTTATCGGGTGAACACTGAAGCTTTCTTT.

This clone has a single count. V usage is TRBV5-5 and J usage is TRBJ2-7; TRBD2 might be the D (6 bases). V lost 4 bases and J lost 4, with 12 bases in between. CDR1 and CDR2 from the germline V gene are SGHKS and YYEKEE (reference sequence). The length of the CDR3 is 13 residues. This CDR3 is CASSKTGGYEQYF. Here the CDR3 DNA reads TGTGCCAGCAGCAAAACTGGGGGGTACGAGCAGTACTTC.

This chain joins TRBV25-1 and TRBJ2-1; 9 bases align to TRBD1. The CDR3 sequence is 15 residues long. Germline assignment: CDR1 MGHDK and CDR2 SYGVNS. The ends lost 4 bases at V and 4 bases at J; junction bases unmatched: 5. The CDR3 spells CASSARQGGYNEQFF. The CDR3 bases are TGTGCCAGCAGTGCCCGACAGGGGGGTTACAATGAGCAGTTCTTC.

The chain joins TRBV9 to TRBJ2-7; tentatively, D is TRBD2 (5 bases). There are 13 residues in the CDR3. The V end was cut by 0 bases, the J end by 6 bases, with 10 bases between. CDR1 and CDR2 (germline): SGDLS, YYNGEE. The CDR3 DNA sequence: TGTGCCAGCAGCGTAGCCCGGGAAGGCGAGCAGTACTTC. This translates into CASSVAREGEQYF.

The table lists this clone with a count of one. The chain uses TRBV6-4 and TRBJ2-1; D remains ambiguous. This CDR3 comprises 14 residues. V shed 6 bases and J shed 6 bases, with 15 bases lying between them. Germline CDR1 and CDR2: MRHNA and SNTAGT. CDR3 in DNA: TGTGCCAGCAGAGTGACTCGCCTGAGCAATGAGCAGTTCTTC. Its protein is CASRVTRLSNEQFF.

The V and J genes are TRBV7-2 and TRBJ2-1; D is uncertain. This CDR3 comprises 12 residues. CDR1 is SGHTA and CDR2 is FQGNSA in the germline V gene. Trimming removed 0 bases from V and 10 bases from J, with 7 bases in between. The chain's CDR3 is CASSLAGREQFF. The DNA for the CDR3 is TGTGCCAGCAGCTTAGCTGGCCGAGAGCAGTTCTTC. Using reference TRBV7-2 and TRBJ2-1 for the parts outside the CDR3, the full variable domain is GAGVSQSPSNKVTEKGKDVELRCDPISGHTALYWYRQSLGQGLEFLIYFQGNSAPDKSGLPSDRFSAERTGGSVSTLTIQRTQQEDSAVYLCASSLAGREQFFGPGTRLTVL.

This clone was observed a single time. The rearrangement joins TRBV6-6 to TRBJ1-3; D unresolved. The V gene lost 8 bases and the J gene lost 0 bases, with 11 bases spanning the gap. Germline V gene lookup returns CDR1 MNHNY and CDR2 SVGAGI (reference sequence). The CDR3 totals 14 residues. The CDR3 spells CASGQGSSGNTIYF. In DNA form, the CDR3 reads TGTGCCAGCGGTCAAGGGAGCTCTGGAAACACCATATATTTT.

The chain has TRBV30 and TRBJ1-1; 7 nucleotides align to TRBD1. Germline CDR1 reads GTSNPN; CDR2 reads SVGIG (reference sequence). The trim removed 5 bases at V and 4 bases at J, leaving 7 bases unmatched. This CDR3 contains 13 residues. CDR3 bases: TGTGCCTGGGAACAGGGGTCCGCCACTGAAGCTTTCTTT. This sequence encodes CAWEQGSATEAFF.

The chain couples TRBV30 to TRBJ1-2, with D maybe TRBD1 (6 bases). Trimming took 5 bases from V and 4 from J, leaving 20 bases between them. The CDR3 runs 15 residues. CDR1 is GTSNPN and CDR2 is SVGIG in the germline V gene (reference sequence). Written as DNA, the CDR3 is TGTGCCTGGGGCGGGAGGGGGAGCGGGTCCTATGGCTACACCTTC. The encoded protein is CAWGGRGSGSYGYTF.

This chain links TRBV2 with TRBJ2-5, with 9 bases lining up with TRBD1. CDR3 size: 13 residues. The ends lost 7 bases at V and 4 bases at J; junction bases unmatched: 4. Germline lookup yields CDR1 SNHLY and CDR2 FYNNEI. The CDR3 bases are TGTGCCAGCACGGGACAGGGTGTAGAGACCCAGTACTTC. This encodes CASTGQGVETQYF.

The rearrangement uses TRBV6-1 and TRBJ2-7, with TRBD2 as a possible D gene (6 bases). Between the trimmed V and J ends, which lost 6 bases and 2 bases, there was a span of 11 bases. The CDR3 is 13 amino acids. Germline assignment: CDR1 MNHNS and CDR2 SASEGT. In DNA form, the CDR3 reads TGTGCCAGCAGCGGGGACTTACCCTACGAGCAGTACTTC. Protein product: CASSGDLPYEQYF.

This clone was seen once. The chain combines TRBV4-1 with TRBJ1-5; 9 nucleotides line up with TRBD1. This CDR3 comprises 17 residues. Germline loops: CDR1 MGHRA, CDR2 YSYEKL. J gave up 6 bases and V 0 bases, and 9 bases lay outside the gene matches. The DNA for the CDR3 is TGCGCCAGCAGCCAAGATGGCCTGACAGGGGGGCGTCAGCCCCAGCATTTT. The encoded protein is CASSQDGLTGGRQPQHF.

The V and J genes are TRBV10-3 and TRBJ2-7, with 7 bases aligning to TRBD2. In germline, CDR1 is ENHRY, CDR2 SYGVKD. Losses at the gene ends were 5 bases for V and 3 bases for J; bases not matched to a gene: 7. There are 14 residues in the CDR3. The CDR3 nucleotides read TGTGCCATCAGTAGAAGCGGGGACCTCTACGAGCAGTACTTC. Protein product: CAISRSGDLYEQYF.